This T cell receptor (beta chain) is from a study of Ad26.COV2.S vaccination and SARS-CoV-2 variants (dated by TCRdb to the early 2020s). With respect to the entire study: Vaccine-arm donors came from COV1001, a multicentre, randomized, double-blind, placebo-controlled phase I-IIa trial of Ad26.COV2.S in healthy adults. Ad26.COV2.S was given intramuscularly at 5x10^10 or 1x10^11 viral particles, as a single shot or as two shots 56 days apart. TCRbeta repertoire sequencing served as the tool for gauging how specific and how broad the SARS-CoV-2-reactive T cell receptors were following Ad26.COV2.S vaccination. The TCR-sequenced set comprised about 32 samples: around 20 Ad26.COV2.S vaccine recipients, 5 placebo recipients and 8 SARS-CoV-2 convalescent individuals. Participants in the trial were split at random into five groups of five each, receiving low-dose or high-dose Ad26.COV2.S once or twice, or else placebo on both occasions. Investigators did not know the trial group allocation while performing experiments and assessing outcomes.

About this clone itself: It has no known antigen specificity. The record has no base qualities; no much larger clone is one base away.

The germline V gene provides CDR1 ENHRY and CDR2 SYGVKD. The CDR3 goes from the cysteine to the phenylalanine over 15 residues. The kept DNA is CDR3 alone, 45 bases in frame from the first base. V and J lose 3 bases and 0 bases, and a span of 8 bases separates them. Study-wide conclusions, independent of this receptor: After vaccination, spike-specific CD8+ and CD4+ T cell responses were reported to show substantial breadth. The authors noted that the TCR breadth and depth analyses may have underestimated total T cell responses. Non-spike TCR breadth was comparable between vaccine and placebo recipients, consistent with the vaccine containing only spike. Spike-specific TCR breadth was higher in Ad26.COV2.S recipients than in placebo recipients (P = 0.0014). The study was not powered for comparison of responses between vaccine doses or regimens.

TCRbeta CDR3 regions were sequenced with the immunoSEQ Assay. After extraction, genomic DNA underwent amplification by bias-controlled multiplex PCR, followed by high-throughput sequencing. The paper's processing steps were these. To quantify the absolute abundance of every unique TCRbeta CDR3 region, sequences were collapsed and filtered. T cell fraction was estimated by normalizing TCRbeta template counts to usable DNA, with usable DNA measured through amplification of reference genes found in all nucleated cells. Repertoire TCRs were annotated as SARS-CoV-2-specific when V gene, CDR3 amino acid sequence and J gene were exactly matched to a known reactive TCR set. The reference SARS-CoV-2 TCR set was derived from MIRA and filtered for enrichment in COVID-19-positive ImmuneCODE repertoires, a step that removed public or cross-reactive TCRs. Drawing on the MIRA antigens, annotated TCRs were analysed further at the level of specific ORF or position within ORF. Breadth was defined as annotated unique rearrangements over total unique productive rearrangements; depth was the summed frequency of those rearrangements. Group comparisons of TCR breadth used two-sided Wilcoxon rank-sum tests. TCRdb took over this immuneACCESS table, retaining in-frame rearrangements with V and J assigned. Such tables are incomplete; in checked studies, under half of the missing clones stem from an unresolved V gene, and the remainder is unexplained. V, J and clone size are taken as reported in that table, and D and trimming were inferred from the DNA itself. Counted in this sample were 300,000 to 500,000 clones; about 88% of them appeared once. The leading ten clones occupy around 3.4% of the sample.

The sample's treatment or condition, from its label and the paper: some 19 received Ad26.COV2.S at low or high dose, single or two shots; five or six received placebo; per-sample allocation not given. For vaccine and placebo recipients, the sequenced repertoires came from samples collected on day 63 after the first injection. In Cohort 1b, fewer than 30 adults aged 18-55 years were enrolled at a single site in Boston, USA, between 29 July and 7 August 2020. Ad26.COV2.S was a replication-incompetent adenovirus type 26 vector that expressed a prefusion-stabilized SARS-CoV-2 spike protein derived from the original Wuhan strain.

Sequenced here: peripheral blood, sampled in a trial of Ad26.COV2.S vaccine versus placebo. The receptor comes from a person aged 18-60 years who received the Ad26.COV2.S COVID-19 vaccine or a placebo. The chain couples TRBV10-3 to TRBJ2-2; TRBD1 is perhaps the D gene, given 5 matching bases. CDR3 reads: CAISEWTTNTGELFF. The DNA sequence is TGTGCCATCAGTGAATGGACAACGAACACCGGGGAGCTGTTTTTT.